The TCR beta chain under discussion was sequenced for a study of CD8 T cells in Susac syndrome. With random hexamers, reverse transcription was performed on about 0.5 to 1 ug of RNA. immunoSEQ multiplex PCR amplified TCR beta CDR3 across 54 Vbeta, 13 Jbeta. TCRdb ran MiXCR on the immunoSEQ multiplex PCR reads and lists one entry per CDR3 protein. The repertoire holds fewer than 65,000 distinct CDR3 sequences, with roughly 92% as singletons. Findings and caveats of the study: A relatively small number of individuals underwent TCR sequencing and HLA analysis.

Turning to this clonotype: Its antigen is as yet unknown.

This sequence was found in a human donor in good health. The material sequenced was CD8+ T cells from PBMCs.

The CDR3 reads CASSKTGGNTEAFF. The CDR3 nucleotides read TGTGCCAGCAGTAAGACAGGGGGGAACACTGAAGCTTTCTTT. J is TRBJ1-1 and V is TRBV12-3 or TRBV12-4; 9 nucleotides line up with TRBD1. With 5 bases clipped from V and 1 base from J, the junction kept 2 bases outside the gene matches. This CDR3 is 14 amino acids long.